A single T cell receptor beta chain is shown here with its context. The antigen remains undetermined. The donors were in the roughly 110-subject validation cohort, distinct from the approximately 610-subject first cohort. Germline V gene lookup returns CDR1 SGHVS and CDR2 FNYEAQ. Trimming took off 1 base at V and 0 bases at J, with 10 bases between the two ends. CDR3 length: 16 amino acids. The sample belongs to a study of cytomegalovirus exposure and HLA in healthy donors. Study-level findings and limits: Researchers counted around 180 TCR beta chains as cytomegalovirus-associated. Reports indicated that the classifier achieved high specificity and sensitivity in diagnosing cytomegalovirus status. Rare sequences made up most TCRs, while some public TCRs were found in many donors.

Profiled with immunoSEQ multiplex PCR; TCRdb holds only in-frame clones, not every one. Among tens of thousands of clones listed, about 94% were seen once. The sample was PBMCs. The rearrangement uses TRBV7-6 and TRBJ1-3; no clear D gene. The receptor was isolated from a man aged 18 to 29 in good health and CMV-seropositive. CDR3 residues: CASSLEASGSGNTIYF. In DNA, the CDR3 is TGTGCCAGCAGCTTAGAAGCATCGGGCTCTGGAAACACCATATATTTT.